Presented here are 8 T cell receptor beta chains from one specimen sequenced in a study of blood T cells in healthy people across ages. It was with a sample-barcoded 5' primer and a J-beta primer mix that a second PCR of roughly 7 to 12 cycles was run. TCRdb re-analysed the 5' RACE reads in MiXCR, keeping a single row per CDR3 protein. The table lists some 1.7 million distinct CDR3 sequences, about 30% of them singletons. The sequenced sample consisted of blood. Receptor source: a woman in her 30s in good health.

The chain joins TRBV12-3 or TRBV12-4 to TRBJ2-1; 9 bases are shared with TRBD2. V trimming: 10 bases; J trimming: 8 bases; junction bases outside the gene matches: 21. This CDR3 contains 17 residues. CDR3 nucleotide sequence: TGTGCCATCGAGGGGTTTTGCGGGAGGGCCTCGGAGGATGAGCAGTTCTTC. Its translation is CAIEGFCGRASEDEQFF.

In this sample, this clonotype turned up a few times. The chain carries TRBV28 and TRBJ2-1; D unresolved. Between the trimmed V and J ends, which lost 3 bases and 8 bases, there was a span of 17 bases. The CDR3 sequence is 15 residues long. CDR1 is MDHEN and CDR2 is SYDVKM in the germline V gene. CDR3 residues: CASSFLPKGMDEQFF. Written as DNA, the CDR3 is TGTGCCAGCAGTTTTCTTCCTAAGGGAATGGATGAGCAGTTCTTC.

This clonotype was recorded a few times. The chain carries TRBV7-2 and TRBJ2-3, with TRBD2 matching over 8 bases. V was pared by 1 base and J by 5 bases, with 5 bases of the junction left unmatched. Germline lookup yields CDR1 SGHTA and CDR2 FQGNSA. This CDR3 contains 15 residues. CDR3: CASSLDGRAEDTQYF. The DNA for the CDR3 is TGTGCCAGCAGCTTAGACGGGAGGGCGGAAGATACGCAGTATTTT.

The chain couples TRBV10-3 to TRBJ2-6; D assignment may be TRBD1 or TRBD2 (5 bases each). V was clipped by 8 bases and J by 0 bases, with 17 bases between them. Germline values: CDR1 ENHRY, CDR2 SYGVKD. The CDR3 length is 17 residues. DNA of the CDR3: TGTGCCATCTCCCTGGGGGATCAGGGCTCTGGGGCCAACGTCCTGACTTTC. Amino acid sequence: CAISLGDQGSGANVLTF.

A remark on this clonotype: Being one base from a much bigger clone, this may be a read error. This rearrangement joins TRBV12-3 or TRBV12-4 to TRBJ2-7, with 8 bases lining up with TRBD1. The length of the CDR3 is 15 residues. Trimming took 3 bases from V and 0 from J; bases not matched to a gene: 4. CDR3 sequence: CASSFYRGTSYEQYF. The CDR3 DNA follows: TGTGCCAGCAGTTTTTACAGGGGGACCTCCTACGAGCAGTACTTC.

This clonotype was detected ten times or more. J is TRBJ2-5 and V is TRBV28; the D is unclear. The V end lost 6 bases, the J end lost 2 bases, and 16 bases lay between the germline ends. The CDR3 contains 15 residues. Germline assignment: CDR1 MDHEN and CDR2 SYDVKM. CDR3 residues: CASRNSGPRQETQYF. CDR3 in DNA: TGTGCCAGCAGGAACTCCGGGCCCCGGCAAGAGACCCAGTACTTC.

V is TRBV7-6 and J is TRBJ1-4, with D possibly being TRBD1 (6 bases). Trimming stripped 5 bases from V and 7 bases from J, with 20 bases between. The CDR3 runs to 16 residues. Germline assignment: CDR1 SGHVS and CDR2 FNYEAQ. The CDR3 bases are TGTGCCAGCAGCCCAATACAGGGCGGGCTACTTGAAAAACTGTTTTTT. Translation: CASSPIQGGLLEKLFF. The variable domain in full, with the rest retrieved from reference TRBV7-6 and TRBJ1-4, is GAGVSQSPRYKVTKRGQDVALRCDPISGHVSLYWYRQALGQGPEFLTYFNYEAQQDKSGLPNDRFSAERPEGSISTLTIQRTEQRDSAMYRCASSPIQGGLLEKLFFGSGTQLSVL.

The sample holds a few counts of this clonotype. A much larger clone is a single base away; this may be a read error. This rearrangement joins TRBV20-1 to TRBJ2-7; 7 bases line up with TRBD2. Germline CDR1 reads DFQATT; CDR2 reads SNEGSKA (reference sequence). V shed 2 bases and J 9 bases; nucleotides not matched to a gene: 10. The CDR3 consists of 13 residues. The CDR3 DNA sequence: TGCAGTGCTAGACTCGGCGGGACTACGGGGCAGTACTTC. Its translation: CSARLGGTTGQYF.